This TCR beta chain was observed in a study of sequential checkpoint blockade in melanoma. Across the study: Both treatment sequences were followed by maintenance nivolumab.

The treatment denotes: randomized to nivolumab then ipilimumab (arm A) or the reverse (arm B). Patients had received no earlier DNA-damaging chemotherapy. Sorted cells were live CD3+CD8+, lacking CD19 and CD56, from PBMCs. This clone was counted between two and nine times. The same CDR3 also results from other DNA sequences found in this sample. The CDR3 sequence is 16 residues long. V was shortened by 0 bases and J by 4 bases, with 16 bases between the two germline ends. The germline V gene encodes CDR1 SGHNT and CDR2 YYREEE (reference sequence). Assay used: immunoSEQ multiplex PCR; TCRdb lists only in-frame clones, some missing. Of around 19,000 clones listed, about 70% are singletons.

The TCR sequence derives from a human donor with melanoma. The V call is TRBV5-4, the J call TRBJ1-2, with D perhaps matching TRBD1 (5 bases). Sequences were derived from CD8+ T cells sorted from blood (inferred from file names), sampled from a patient given nivolumab and ipilimumab in sequence. The CDR3 here is CASSLGRGTSLYGYTF. The CDR3 DNA sequence: TGTGCCAGCAGCTTGGGGAGGGGTACAAGTCTCTATGGCTACACCTTC.